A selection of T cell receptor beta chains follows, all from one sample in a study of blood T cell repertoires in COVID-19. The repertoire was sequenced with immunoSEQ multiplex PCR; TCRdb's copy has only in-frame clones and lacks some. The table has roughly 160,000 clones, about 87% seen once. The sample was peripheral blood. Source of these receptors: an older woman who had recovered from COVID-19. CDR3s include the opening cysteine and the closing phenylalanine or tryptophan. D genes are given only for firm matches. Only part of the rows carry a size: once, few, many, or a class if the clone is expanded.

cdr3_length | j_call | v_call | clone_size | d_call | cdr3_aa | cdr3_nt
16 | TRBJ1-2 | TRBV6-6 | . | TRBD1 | CASSYYGQGFLYGYTF | TGTGCCAGCAGTTACTACGGACAGGGTTTTCTTTACGGCTACACCTTC
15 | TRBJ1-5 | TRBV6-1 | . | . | CASSEYQFSNQPQHF | TGTGCCAGCAGTGAATATCAGTTTAGCAATCAGCCCCAGCATTTT
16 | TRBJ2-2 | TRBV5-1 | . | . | CASMPGAGMDTGELFF | TGCGCCAGCATGCCCGGGGCGGGGATGGACACCGGGGAGCTGTTTTTT
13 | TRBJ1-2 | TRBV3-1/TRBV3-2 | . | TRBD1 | CASGWDRGYGYTF | TGTGCCAGCGGTTGGGACAGGGGCTATGGCTACACCTTC
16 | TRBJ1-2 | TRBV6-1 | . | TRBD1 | CASSEGFNRGRSGYTF | TGTGCCAGCAGTGAAGGGTTCAACAGGGGGCGGAGTGGCTACACCTTC
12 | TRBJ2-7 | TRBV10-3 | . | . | CATRDLSYEQYF | TGTGCCACCCGGGACTTATCCTACGAGCAGTACTTC
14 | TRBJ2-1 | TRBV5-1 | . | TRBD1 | CASSLATGDNEQFF | TGCGCCAGCAGCCTCGCGACAGGGGACAATGAGCAGTTCTTC
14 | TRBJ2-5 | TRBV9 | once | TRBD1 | CASSSRTGQETQYF | TGTGCCAGCAGCTCAAGGACAGGGCAAGAGACCCAGTACTTC
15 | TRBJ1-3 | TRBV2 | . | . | CASSDSGGDGNTIYF | TGTGCCAGCAGTGACTCTGGGGGCGATGGAAACACCATATATTTT
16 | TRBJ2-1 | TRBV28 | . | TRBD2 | CASSTTSGGSYNEQFF | TGTGCCAGCAGCACAACCAGCGGGGGGTCTTACAATGAGCAGTTCTTC
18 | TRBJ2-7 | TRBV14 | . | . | CASSQDTGYWAVVDEQYF | TGTGCCAGCAGCCAAGATACAGGTTACTGGGCGGTGGTGGACGAGCAGTACTTC
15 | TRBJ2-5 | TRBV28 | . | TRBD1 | CASSSNRGMLETQYF | TGTGCCAGCAGTTCGAACAGGGGAATGTTAGAGACCCAGTACTTC
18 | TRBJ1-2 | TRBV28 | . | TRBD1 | CASSTVLRQGVLNYGYTF | TGTGCCAGCAGCACCGTTCTCCGGCAGGGGGTACTTAACTATGGCTACACCTTC
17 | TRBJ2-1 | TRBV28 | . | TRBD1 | CASRPIQGFTSYNEQFF | TGTGCCAGCAGGCCGATACAGGGGTTCACCTCCTACAATGAGCAGTTCTTC
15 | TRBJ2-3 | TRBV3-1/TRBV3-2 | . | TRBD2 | CASSPTAGKTDTQYF | TGTGCCAGCAGCCCCACAGCGGGAAAGACAGATACGCAGTATTTT
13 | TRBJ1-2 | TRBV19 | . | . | CASSIGGDYGYTF | TGTGCCAGTAGTATTGGGGGGGACTATGGCTACACCTTC
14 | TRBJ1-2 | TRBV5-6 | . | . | CASTVRWGSYGYTF | TGTGCCAGCACCGTTAGATGGGGCTCCTATGGCTACACCTTC
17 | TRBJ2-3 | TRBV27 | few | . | CASRTAGVTGTTDTQYF | TGTGCCAGCAGAACCGCAGGAGTCACAGGGACCACAGATACGCAGTATTTT
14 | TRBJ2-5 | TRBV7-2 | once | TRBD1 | CASSDRDRSGAQYF | TGTGCCAGCAGCGACCGGGACAGGTCAGGTGCCCAGTACTTC
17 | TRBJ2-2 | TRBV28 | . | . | CASSALTVRGNTGELFF | TGTGCCAGCAGTGCCCTAACCGTCAGGGGGAACACCGGGGAGCTGTTTTTT
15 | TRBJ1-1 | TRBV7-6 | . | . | CASSLLRGGDTEAFF | TGTGCCAGCAGCTTACTCAGGGGTGGGGACACTGAAGCTTTCTTT
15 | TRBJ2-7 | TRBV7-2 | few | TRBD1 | CASSLAWTGVREQYF | TGTGCCAGCAGCTTAGCGTGGACAGGGGTGCGCGAGCAGTACTTC
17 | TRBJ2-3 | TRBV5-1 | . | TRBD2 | CASSPTIAGRIPDTQYF | TGCGCCAGCAGCCCTACCATAGCGGGAAGGATCCCAGATACGCAGTATTTT
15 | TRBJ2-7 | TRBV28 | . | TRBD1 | CASSTRGQGAEEQYF | TGTGCCAGCAGCACCCGAGGACAGGGGGCTGAGGAGCAGTACTTC
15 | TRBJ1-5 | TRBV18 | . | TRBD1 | CASSLDRASNQPQHF | TGTGCCAGCTCTCTGGACAGGGCGAGCAATCAGCCCCAGCATTTT
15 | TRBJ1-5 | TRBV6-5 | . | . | CASSYSTGSNQPQHF | TGTGCCAGCAGTTACTCGACTGGTAGCAATCAGCCCCAGCATTTT
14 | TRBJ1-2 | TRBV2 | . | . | CASSENFGYDGYTF | TGTGCCAGCAGTGAAAACTTCGGGTACGATGGCTACACCTTC
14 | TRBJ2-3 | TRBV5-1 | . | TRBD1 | CASSAGQGTDTQYF | TGCGCCAGCAGCGCGGGACAGGGAACAGATACGCAGTATTTT
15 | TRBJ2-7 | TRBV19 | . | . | CASSVSEGVSYEQYF | TGTGCCAGTAGTGTCTCAGAGGGGGTCTCCTACGAGCAGTACTTC
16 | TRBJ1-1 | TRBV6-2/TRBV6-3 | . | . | CASSLGGNRANTEAFF | TGTGCCAGCAGCCTGGGGGGGAACAGAGCGAACACTGAAGCTTTCTTT
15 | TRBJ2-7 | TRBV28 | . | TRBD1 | CATGPPGTGGYEQYF | TGTGCCACAGGCCCACCCGGGACAGGGGGCTACGAGCAGTACTTC
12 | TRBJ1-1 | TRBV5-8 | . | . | CASSLIGTEAFF | TGTGCCAGCAGCTTGATCGGCACTGAAGCTTTCTTT
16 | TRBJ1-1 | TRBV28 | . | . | CASSPGQPFINTEAFF | TGTGCCAGCAGTCCTGGACAACCCTTTATTAACACTGAAGCTTTCTTT
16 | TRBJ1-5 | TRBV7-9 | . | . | CASSLDSAKGDQPQHF | TGTGCCAGCAGCTTAGATTCGGCGAAGGGGGATCAGCCCCAGCATTTT
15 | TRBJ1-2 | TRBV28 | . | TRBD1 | CASSPWDRGDSGYTF | TGTGCCAGCAGTCCCTGGGACAGGGGGGACTCCGGCTACACCTTC
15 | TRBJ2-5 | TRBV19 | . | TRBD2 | CASSIRTGTMETQYF | TGTGCCAGTAGTATCCGTACCGGGACTATGGAGACCCAGTACTTC
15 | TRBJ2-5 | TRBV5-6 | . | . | CASSLRRGYFETQYF | TGTGCCAGCAGCTTGAGGCGGGGATACTTTGAGACCCAGTACTTC
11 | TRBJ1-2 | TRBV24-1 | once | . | CATASGNGYTF | TGTGCCACCGCATCAGGGAATGGCTACACCTTC
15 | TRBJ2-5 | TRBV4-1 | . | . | CASSQARLSQETQYF | TGCGCCAGCAGCCAAGCTAGACTTTCGCAAGAGACCCAGTACTTC
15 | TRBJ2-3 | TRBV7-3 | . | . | CASSLDGGAPRAQYF | TGTGCCAGCAGCTTAGACGGGGGAGCTCCTCGTGCGCAGTATTTT
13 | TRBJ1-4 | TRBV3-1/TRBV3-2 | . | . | CASSQATNEKLFF | TGTGCCAGCAGCCAAGCTACTAATGAAAAACTGTTTTTT
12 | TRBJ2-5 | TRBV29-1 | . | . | CSVEESAETQYF | TGCAGCGTTGAAGAATCAGCGGAGACCCAGTACTTC
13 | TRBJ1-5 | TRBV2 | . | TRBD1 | CASSTGGGQPQHF | TGTGCCAGCAGTACAGGGGGAGGTCAGCCCCAGCATTTT
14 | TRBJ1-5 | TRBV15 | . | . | CATRPGLGNQPQHF | TGTGCCACCAGGCCGGGTCTCGGCAATCAGCCCCAGCATTTT
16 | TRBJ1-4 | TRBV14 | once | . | CASSLGETGDLEKLFF | TGTGCCAGCAGCCTAGGGGAGACAGGAGATCTTGAAAAACTGTTTTTT
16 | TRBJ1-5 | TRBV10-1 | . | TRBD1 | CASITCDRGGNQPQHF | TGCGCCAGCATAACCTGCGACAGGGGAGGCAATCAGCCCCAGCATTTT
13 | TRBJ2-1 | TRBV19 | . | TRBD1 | CATQGQGRGEQFF | TGTGCCACCCAAGGACAGGGGAGGGGTGAGCAGTTCTTC
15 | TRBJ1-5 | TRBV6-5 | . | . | CASSYSRGINQPQHF | TGTGCCAGCAGTTACTCGCGGGGGATTAATCAGCCCCAGCATTTT
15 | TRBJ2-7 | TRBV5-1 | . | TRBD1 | CASSLAPGGAGEQYF | TGCGCCAGCAGCTTGGCCCCAGGGGGTGCCGGGGAGCAGTACTTC
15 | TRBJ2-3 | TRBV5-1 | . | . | CASSPGTAVRDTQYF | TGCGCCAGCAGCCCTGGGACTGCCGTGAGAGATACGCAGTATTTT
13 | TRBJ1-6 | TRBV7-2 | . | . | CASSLDSNSPLHF | TGTGCCAGCAGCTTAGATTCGAATTCACCCCTCCACTTT
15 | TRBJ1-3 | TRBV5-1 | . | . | CASSLDGVSGNTIYF | TGCGCCAGCAGCTTGGACGGAGTCTCTGGAAACACCATATATTTT
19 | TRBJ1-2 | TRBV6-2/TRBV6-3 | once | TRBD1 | CASSAFNIRVQQGDDGYTF | TGTGCCAGCAGTGCCTTTAATATCCGGGTACAACAGGGGGACGATGGCTACACCTTC